This TCR beta chain is drawn from a study of shared clonotypes between healthy human individuals. Study at large: Each donor's CD8 memory used one plate, CD8 naive two, each CD4 subset three.

Evenly divided among several immunoSEQ plates was the genomic DNA of each subset. The assay was immunoSEQ multiplex PCR, and TCRdb's table has in-frame clones only and misses some. The table records 2 million or so clones, roughly 94% of them present only once. V lost 1 base and J lost 5; bases outside the gene matches: 7. The CDR3 is 15 amino acids. Germline CDR1 and CDR2: SGHTA and FQGNSA. Nashville, Tennessee was home to all donors, each a Caucasian adult. CD4+ cells yielded CD45RA+ naive and CD45RA-negative memory subsets. Sequencing used naive CD4+ T cells sorted from blood. The subset denotes: CD45RA+ positively selected. The rearrangement links TRBV7-2 to TRBJ2-7; 8 bases fit TRBD2. This receptor was taken from a man aged 18 to 30 in good health. This CDR3 reads CASSLGLAGSDEQYF. The DNA of the CDR3 is TGTGCCAGCAGCTTAGGATTAGCGGGATCCGACGAGCAGTACTTC.